This TCR beta chain stems from a study of blood T cell repertoires in COVID-19. Data came from immunoSEQ multiplex PCR; TCRdb stores just in-frame clones and leaves some out. The table includes approximately 300,000 clones, roughly 91% detected once. Living in roughly 23 US areas, the participants were between roughly 18 and 90 years of age. Recovered participants had two consecutive negative NP/OP PCR tests, healthcare professional clearance, or symptom resolution. The sequencing input was PBMCs or T cells enriched from blood (not recorded which). The origin of this receptor is a woman in her twenties or thirties who had recovered from COVID-19.

The CDR3 reads CASSFVQGAYEQYF. The CDR3 DNA is TGTGCCAGCAGTTTCGTACAGGGGGCGTACGAGCAGTACTTC. The chain uses TRBV27 and TRBJ2-7; TRBD1 agrees at 9 bases. Germline V CDR1 and CDR2: MNHEY, SMNVEV (reference sequence). J was trimmed by 4 bases and V by 3 bases; bases with no gene match: 4. The CDR3 loop spans 14 amino acids.